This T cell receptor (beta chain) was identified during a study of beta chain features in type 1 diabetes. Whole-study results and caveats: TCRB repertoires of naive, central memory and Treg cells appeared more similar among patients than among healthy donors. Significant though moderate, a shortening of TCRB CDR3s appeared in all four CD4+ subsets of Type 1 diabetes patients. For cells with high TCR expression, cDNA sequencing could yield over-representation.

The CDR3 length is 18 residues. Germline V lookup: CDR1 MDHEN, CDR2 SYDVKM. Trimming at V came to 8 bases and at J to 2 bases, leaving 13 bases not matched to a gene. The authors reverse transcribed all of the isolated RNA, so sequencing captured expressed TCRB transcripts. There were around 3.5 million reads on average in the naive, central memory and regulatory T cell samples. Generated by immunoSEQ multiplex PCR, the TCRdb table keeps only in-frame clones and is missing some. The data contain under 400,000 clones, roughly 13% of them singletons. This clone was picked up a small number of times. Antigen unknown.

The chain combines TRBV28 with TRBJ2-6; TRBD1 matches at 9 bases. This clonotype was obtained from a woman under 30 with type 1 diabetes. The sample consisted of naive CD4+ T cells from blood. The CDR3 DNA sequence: TGTGCCAGCTATCCTGTCCCCGGACAGGGGACTGGGGCCAACGTCCTGACTTTC. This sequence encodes CASYPVPGQGTGANVLTF.